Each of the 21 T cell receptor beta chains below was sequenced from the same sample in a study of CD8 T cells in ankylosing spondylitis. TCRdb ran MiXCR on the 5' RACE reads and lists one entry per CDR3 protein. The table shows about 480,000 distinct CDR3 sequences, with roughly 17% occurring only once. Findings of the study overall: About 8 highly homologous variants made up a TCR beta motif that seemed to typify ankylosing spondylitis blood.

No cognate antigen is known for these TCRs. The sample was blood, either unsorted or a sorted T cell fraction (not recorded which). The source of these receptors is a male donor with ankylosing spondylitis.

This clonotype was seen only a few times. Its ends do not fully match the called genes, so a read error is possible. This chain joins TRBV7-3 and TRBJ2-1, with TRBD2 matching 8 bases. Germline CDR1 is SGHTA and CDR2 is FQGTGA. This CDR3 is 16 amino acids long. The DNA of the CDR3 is TGTGCCACCAGCCCGAGCGGGGGCGCCTCCTACAATGAGCAGTTCTTC. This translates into CATSPSGGASYNEQFF.

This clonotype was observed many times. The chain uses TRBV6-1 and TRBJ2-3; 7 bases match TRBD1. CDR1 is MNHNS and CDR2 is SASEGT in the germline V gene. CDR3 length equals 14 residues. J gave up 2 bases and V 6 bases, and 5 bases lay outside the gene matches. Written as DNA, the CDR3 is TGTGCCAGCAGCCGACAGGGAATCACAGATACGCAGTATTTT. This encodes CASSRQGITDTQYF.

This CDR3 is CASSLTVDRSDQPQHF. As DNA, the CDR3 is TGTGCCAGCAGCTTGACAGTCGACAGGAGCGATCAGCCCCAGCATTTT. This chain uses TRBV5-5 with TRBJ1-5, with D perhaps TRBD1 (6 bases). The V gene's germline CDR1 is SGHKS and CDR2 YYEKEE (reference sequence). The CDR3 is made up of 16 amino acids. The V end was cut by 1 base, the J end by 5 bases, with 16 bases between.

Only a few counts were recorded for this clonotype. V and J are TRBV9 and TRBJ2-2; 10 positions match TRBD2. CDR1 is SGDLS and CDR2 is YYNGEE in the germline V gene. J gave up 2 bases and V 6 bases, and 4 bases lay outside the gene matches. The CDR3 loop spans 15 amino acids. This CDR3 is CASTGLADNTGELFF. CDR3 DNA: TGTGCCAGCACCGGACTAGCGGATAACACCGGGGAGCTGTTTTTT.

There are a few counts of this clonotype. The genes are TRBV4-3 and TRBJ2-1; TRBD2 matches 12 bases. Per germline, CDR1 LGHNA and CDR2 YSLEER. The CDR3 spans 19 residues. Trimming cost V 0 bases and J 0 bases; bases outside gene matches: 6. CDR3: CASSQDRGLAGHSYNEQFF. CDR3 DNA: TGCGCCAGCAGCCAAGATCGGGGACTAGCGGGCCACTCCTACAATGAGCAGTTCTTC.

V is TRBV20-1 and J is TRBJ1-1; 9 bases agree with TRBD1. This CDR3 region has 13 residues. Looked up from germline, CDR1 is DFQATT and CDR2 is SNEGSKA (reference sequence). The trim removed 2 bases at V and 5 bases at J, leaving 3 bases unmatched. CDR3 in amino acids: CSARRQGGTEAFF. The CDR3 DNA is TGCAGTGCTAGAAGACAGGGGGGGACTGAAGCTTTCTTT.

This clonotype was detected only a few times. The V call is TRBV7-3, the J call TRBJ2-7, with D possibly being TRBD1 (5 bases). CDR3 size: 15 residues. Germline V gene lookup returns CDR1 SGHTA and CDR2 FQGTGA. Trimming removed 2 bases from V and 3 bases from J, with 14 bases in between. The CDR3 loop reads CASSLGKGKGYEQYF. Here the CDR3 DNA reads TGTGCCAGCAGCTTAGGGAAGGGGAAGGGCTACGAGCAGTACTTC. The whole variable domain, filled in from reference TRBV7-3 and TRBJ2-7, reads GAGVSQTPSNKVTEKGKYVELRCDPISGHTALYWYRQSLGQGPEFLIYFQGTGAADDSGLPNDRFFAVRPEGSVSTLKIQRTERGDSAVYLCASSLGKGKGYEQYFGPGTRLTVT.

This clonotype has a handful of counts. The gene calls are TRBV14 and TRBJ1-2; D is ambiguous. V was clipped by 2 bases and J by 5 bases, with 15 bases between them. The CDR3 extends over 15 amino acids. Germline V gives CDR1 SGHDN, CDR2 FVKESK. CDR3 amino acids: CASSQQTAELYGYTF. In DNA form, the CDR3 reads TGTGCCAGCAGCCAACAGACTGCGGAGTTATATGGCTACACCTTC.

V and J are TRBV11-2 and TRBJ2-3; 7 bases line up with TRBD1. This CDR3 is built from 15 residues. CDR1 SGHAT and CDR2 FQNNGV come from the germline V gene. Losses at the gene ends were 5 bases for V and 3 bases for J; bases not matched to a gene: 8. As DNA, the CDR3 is TGTGCCAGCAGCCGGGACAGCTTGCTTACAGATACGCAGTATTTT. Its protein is CASSRDSLLTDTQYF.

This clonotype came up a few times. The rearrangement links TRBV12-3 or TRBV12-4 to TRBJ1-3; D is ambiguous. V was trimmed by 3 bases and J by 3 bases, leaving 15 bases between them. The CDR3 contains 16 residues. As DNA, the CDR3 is TGTGCCAGCAGTTTGGCGTACGCGACCGATGGAAACACCATATATTTT. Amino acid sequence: CASSLAYATDGNTIYF.

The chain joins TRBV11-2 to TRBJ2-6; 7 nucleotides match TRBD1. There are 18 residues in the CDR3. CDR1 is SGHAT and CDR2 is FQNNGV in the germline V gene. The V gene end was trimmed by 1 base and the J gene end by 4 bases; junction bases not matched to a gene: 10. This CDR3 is CASSLVVGTAVGANVLTF. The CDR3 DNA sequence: TGTGCCAGCAGCTTAGTAGTAGGGACAGCTGTAGGGGCCAACGTCCTGACTTTC.

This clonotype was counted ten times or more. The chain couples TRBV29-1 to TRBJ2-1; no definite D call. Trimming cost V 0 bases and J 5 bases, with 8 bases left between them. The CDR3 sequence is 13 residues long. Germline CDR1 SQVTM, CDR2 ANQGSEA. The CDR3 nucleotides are TGCAGCGTTGAAGATCCCTTAAACAATGAGCAGTTCTTC. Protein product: CSVEDPLNNEQFF.

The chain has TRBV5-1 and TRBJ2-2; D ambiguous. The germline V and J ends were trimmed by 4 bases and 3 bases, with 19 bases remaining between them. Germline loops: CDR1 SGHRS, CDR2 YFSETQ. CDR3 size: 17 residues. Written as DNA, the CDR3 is TGCGCCAGCAGCCCCCCATGGGTAGCAGGAGACACCGGGGAGCTGTTTTTT. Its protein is CASSPPWVAGDTGELFF.

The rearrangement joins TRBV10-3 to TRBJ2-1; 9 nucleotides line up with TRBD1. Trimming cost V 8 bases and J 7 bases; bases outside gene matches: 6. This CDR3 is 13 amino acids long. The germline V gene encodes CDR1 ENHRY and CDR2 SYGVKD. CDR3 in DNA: TGTGCCATCGCGACAGGGGGTGGGAATGAGCAGTTCTTC. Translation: CAIATGGGNEQFF.

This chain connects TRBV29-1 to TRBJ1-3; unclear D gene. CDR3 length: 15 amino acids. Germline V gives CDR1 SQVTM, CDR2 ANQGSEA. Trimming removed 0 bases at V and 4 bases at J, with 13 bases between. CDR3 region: CSVEDPEGSGNTIYF. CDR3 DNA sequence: TGCAGCGTTGAAGATCCGGAGGGATCGGGAAACACCATATATTTT. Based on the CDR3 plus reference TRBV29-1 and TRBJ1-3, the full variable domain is SAVISQKPSRDICQRGTSLTIQCQVDSQVTMMFWYRQQPGQSLTLIATANQGSEATYESGFVIDKFPISRPNLTFSTLTVSNMSPEDSSIYLCSVEDPEGSGNTIYFGEGSWLTVV.

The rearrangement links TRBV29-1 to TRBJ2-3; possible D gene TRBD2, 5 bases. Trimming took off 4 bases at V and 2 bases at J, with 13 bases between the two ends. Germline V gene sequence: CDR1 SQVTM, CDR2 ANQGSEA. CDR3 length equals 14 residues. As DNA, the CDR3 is TGCAGCGTTGTGTCGCGGGCGAACACAGATACGCAGTATTTT. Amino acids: CSVVSRANTDTQYF.

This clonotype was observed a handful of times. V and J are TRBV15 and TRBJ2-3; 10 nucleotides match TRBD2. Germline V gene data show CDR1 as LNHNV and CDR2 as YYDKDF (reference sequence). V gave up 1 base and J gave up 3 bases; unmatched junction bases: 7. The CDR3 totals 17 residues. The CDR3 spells CATSRAPAGGQTDTQYF. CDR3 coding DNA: TGTGCCACCAGCAGAGCCCCAGCGGGAGGGCAAACAGATACGCAGTATTTT.

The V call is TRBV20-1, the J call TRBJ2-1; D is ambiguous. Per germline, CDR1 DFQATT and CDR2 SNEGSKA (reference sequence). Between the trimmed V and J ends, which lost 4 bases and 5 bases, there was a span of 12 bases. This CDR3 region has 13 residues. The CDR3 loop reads CSAISPSNNEQFF. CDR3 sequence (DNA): TGCAGTGCTATATCGCCTTCAAACAATGAGCAGTTCTTC.

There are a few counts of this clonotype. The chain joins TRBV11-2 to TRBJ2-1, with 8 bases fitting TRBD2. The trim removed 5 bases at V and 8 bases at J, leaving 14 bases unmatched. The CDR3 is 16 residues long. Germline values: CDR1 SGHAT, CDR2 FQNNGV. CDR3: CASSPSGRADRDEQFF. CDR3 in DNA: TGTGCCAGCAGCCCCTCCGGGAGGGCCGATCGGGATGAGCAGTTCTTC.

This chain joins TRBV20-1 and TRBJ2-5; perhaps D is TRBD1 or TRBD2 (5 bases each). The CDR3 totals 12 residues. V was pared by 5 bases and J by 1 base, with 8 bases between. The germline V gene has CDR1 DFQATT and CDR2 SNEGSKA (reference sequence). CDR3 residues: CSAGGAQETQYF. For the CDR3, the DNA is TGCAGTGCTGGGGGAGCCCAAGAGACCCAGTACTTC.

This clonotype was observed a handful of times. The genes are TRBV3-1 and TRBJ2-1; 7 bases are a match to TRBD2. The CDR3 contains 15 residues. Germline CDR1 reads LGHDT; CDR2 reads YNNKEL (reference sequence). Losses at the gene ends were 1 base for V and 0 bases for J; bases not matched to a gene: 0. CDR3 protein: CASSQVAGSYNEQFF. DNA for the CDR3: TGTGCCAGCAGCCAAGTAGCGGGCTCCTACAATGAGCAGTTCTTC.